The 27 T cell receptor beta chains reported below all come from one sample, sequenced in a study of OX40 agonist ivuxolimab in advanced cancers. Assay used: immunoSEQ multiplex PCR; TCRdb lists only in-frame clones, some missing. The sample has about 75,000 clones; approximately 90% are singletons. The sequencing here drew on CD4+ or CD8+ T cells sorted from blood, taken in a trial of the OX40 agonist ivuxolimab. Receptor source: an adult with an advanced solid tumor such as melanoma, head and neck, liver or kidney cancer.

The CDR3 DNA follows: TGTGCCAGCAGTACTCGACATGGAAATAGCAATCAGCCCCAGCATTTT. Translating it yields CASSTRHGNSNQPQHF. The chain employs TRBV28 and TRBJ1-5, with D uncertain. V was shortened by 5 bases and J by 0 bases, with 14 bases between the two germline ends. The CDR3 covers 16 residues. Germline lookup yields CDR1 MDHEN and CDR2 SYDVKM.

The chain is built from TRBV11-3 and TRBJ2-3, with D maybe TRBD2 (6 bases). CDR3 size: 17 residues. The V and J ends lost 4 bases and 0 bases respectively, with 17 bases between them. Germline V gene data show CDR1 as SGHNT and CDR2 as YENEEA. The CDR3 sequence is CASSSKRPGTSTDTQYF. The CDR3 coding sequence is TGTGCCAGCAGCTCCAAGCGACCAGGGACTAGCACAGATACGCAGTATTTT.

The chain is built from TRBV12-5 and TRBJ2-3; 7 bases agree with TRBD2. V was pared by 3 bases and J by 6 bases, with 3 bases of the junction left unmatched. CDR1 and CDR2 from the germline V gene are LGHNT and FRNRAP. CDR3 size: 13 residues. DNA for the CDR3: TGTGCTAGTGGTTTCCCCGGGGGGGATACGCAGTATTTT. Its protein product is CASGFPGGDTQYF. Complete variable domain (other parts from reference TRBV12-5 and TRBJ2-3): DARVTQTPRHKVTEMGQEVTMRCQPILGHNTVFWYRQTMMQGLELLAYFRNRAPLDDSGMPKDRFSAEMPDATLATLKIQPSEPRDSAVYFCASGFPGGDTQYFGPGTRLTVL.

This sequence joins TRBV5-1 and TRBJ1-5; TRBD1 matches at 9 bases. V lost 2 bases to trimming and J lost 1 base; unmatched junction nucleotides: 1. CDR1 is SGHRS, CDR2 YFSETQ, per germline. The CDR3 length is 15 residues. The CDR3 DNA is TGCGCCAGCAGCTTAGGGACAGGGAGCAATCAGCCCCAGCATTTT. It encodes CASSLGTGSNQPQHF. Full variable domain (remainder filled in from reference TRBV5-1 and TRBJ1-5): KAGVTQTPRYLIKTRGQQVTLSCSPISGHRSVSWYQQTPGQGLQFLFEYFSETQRNKGNFPGRFSGRQFSNSRSEMNVSTLELGDSALYLCASSLGTGSNQPQHFGDGTRLSIL.

This clone appeared once. V gene TRBV2 combines with J gene TRBJ2-2, with 10 bases identical to TRBD2. CDR1 is SNHLY and CDR2 is FYNNEI in the germline V gene. There are 16 residues in the CDR3. The trim removed 7 bases at V and 6 bases at J, leaving 11 bases unmatched. Here the CDR3 reads CASNDNLAGAAGELFF. CDR3 DNA: TGTGCCAGCAACGACAATCTAGCGGGAGCGGCCGGGGAGCTGTTTTTT.

The chain uses TRBV5-1 and TRBJ2-5; D is perhaps TRBD1 (5 bases). V shed 0 bases and J shed 6 bases, with 12 bases lying between them. This CDR3 comprises 14 residues. The germline V gene encodes CDR1 SGHRS and CDR2 YFSETQ. The DNA of the CDR3 is TGCGCCAGCAGCTTGGCCTTGACAGCAAAGACCCAGTACTTC. Translation: CASSLALTAKTQYF.

The chain couples TRBV28 to TRBJ1-1, with TRBD1 as a possible D gene (5 bases). Trimming left V 9 bases short and J 0 bases short, with 8 bases between. Germline-derived CDR1 and CDR2 are MDHEN and SYDVKM. The CDR3 has 12 residues. The CDR3 DNA reads TGTGCCAGTGGGACGGTGAACACTGAAGCTTTCTTT. Translating gives CASGTVNTEAFF.

In the case of this clone: The same CDR3 also results from other DNA sequences found in this sample. The CDR3 here is CASSLGGQETQYF. The CDR3 region has the DNA TGTGCCAGCAGCCTGGGGGGGCAAGAGACCCAGTACTTC. This sequence joins TRBV5-4 and TRBJ2-5; 7 nucleotides match TRBD2. The CDR3 totals 13 residues. Looked up from germline, CDR1 is SGHNT and CDR2 is YYREEE (reference sequence). V lost 4 bases to trimming and J lost 2 bases; unmatched junction nucleotides: 2.

The CDR3 loop is CASSASRAGNTIYF. In nucleotides, the CDR3 is TGTGCCAGCAGCGCGAGTAGGGCTGGAAACACCATATATTTT. The chain couples TRBV5-8 to TRBJ1-3; the D is unclear. V lost 4 bases to trimming and J lost 2 bases, with 10 bases between them. Germline CDR1 and CDR2: SGHTS and YDEGEE. This CDR3 is built from 14 residues. The whole variable domain, remainder taken from reference TRBV5-8 and TRBJ1-3, is EAGVTQSPTHLIKTRGQQATLRCSPISGHTSVYWYQQALGLGLQFLLWYDEGEERNRGNFPPRFSGRQFPNYSSELNVNALELEDSALYLCASSASRAGNTIYFGEGSWLTVV.

The gene calls are TRBV4-2 and TRBJ2-1; D gene ambiguous. Germline assignment: CDR1 LGHNA and CDR2 YNFKEQ. CDR3 length equals 13 residues. V dropped 5 bases and J dropped 10 bases, with 15 bases sitting between them. The CDR3 loop is CASSLIGTGEQFF. DNA for the CDR3: TGTGCCAGCAGCTTGATAGGAACGGGCGAGCAGTTCTTC.

The V gene is TRBV6-5, the J gene TRBJ2-6; no reliable D call. This CDR3 is 14 amino acids long. The germline V gene encodes CDR1 MNHEY and CDR2 SVGAGI. V was shortened by 4 bases and J by 6 bases, with 10 bases between the two germline ends. The CDR3: CASSSPGEANVLTF. CDR3 DNA: TGTGCCAGCAGTTCTCCTGGAGAGGCCAACGTCCTGACTTTC.

Remarks on this clone: Since a much larger clone is just one base distant, this may be a read error. V usage is TRBV7-9 and J usage is TRBJ2-2, with unresolved D. The V gene lost 5 bases and the J gene lost 4 bases, with 11 bases spanning the gap. This CDR3 comprises 14 residues. The germline CDR1 and CDR2 sequences are SEHNR and FQNEAQ (reference sequence). CDR3 amino acids: CASSPSRSTGELFF. The CDR3 DNA reads TGTGCCAGCAGCCCCAGCAGAAGCACCGGGGAGCTGTTTTTT. Full variable domain (missing parts from reference TRBV7-9 and TRBJ2-2): DTGVSQNPRHKITKRGQNVTFRCDPISEHNRLYWYRQTLGQGPEFLTYFQNEAQLEKSRLLSDRFSAERPKGSFSTLEIQRTEQGDSAMYLCASSPSRSTGELFFGEGSRLTVL.

V is TRBV18 and J is TRBJ2-5; D gene uncertain. V lost 5 bases and J lost 1, with 14 bases in between. The CDR3 is made up of 15 amino acids. Germline CDR1 reads KGHSH; CDR2 reads LQKENI. CDR3 in amino acids: CASSGRPLPQETQYF. In nucleotides, the CDR3 is TGTGCCAGCTCAGGCCGGCCCTTACCCCAAGAGACCCAGTACTTC.

The chain carries TRBV5-8 and TRBJ1-6, with 7 bases that match TRBD1. There are 15 residues in the CDR3. The germline gives CDR1 SGHTS, CDR2 YDEGEE. V lost 0 bases to trimming and J lost 9 bases; unmatched junction nucleotides: 6. CDR3 nucleotide sequence: TGTGCCAGCAGCTTGGGGCCAGGGGGAGTTTCACCCCTCCACTTT. Residues: CASSLGPGGVSPLHF.

The V and J genes are TRBV7-2 and TRBJ2-7; 7 bases agree with TRBD1. The CDR3 loop spans 14 amino acids. Germline V gene data show CDR1 as SGHTA and CDR2 as FQGNSA. V dropped 3 bases and J dropped 6; count of bases not matched to a gene: 8. This CDR3 is CASSLTGTLGEQYF. CDR3 nucleotide sequence: TGTGCCAGCAGCTTGACAGGGACCCTCGGCGAGCAGTACTTC.

The J gene is TRBJ2-6, the V gene TRBV7-2; the match to TRBD1 covers 9 bases. CDR1 SGHTA and CDR2 FQGNSA come from the germline V gene. Trimming took 4 bases from V and 5 from J; bases not matched to a gene: 9. This CDR3 spans 17 amino acids. This chain's CDR3 is CASSSGTGTSWANVLTF. Written as DNA, the CDR3 is TGTGCCAGCAGCTCCGGGACAGGGACCAGCTGGGCCAACGTCCTGACTTTC.

This sequence joins TRBV27 and TRBJ2-1, with D hard to call. V lost 2 bases and J lost 2, with 7 bases in between. The CDR3 consists of 14 residues. Germline CDR1 MNHEY, CDR2 SMNVEV (reference sequence). The CDR3 is CASSLARAYNEQFF. The CDR3 region has the DNA TGTGCCAGCAGTTTAGCACGGGCCTACAATGAGCAGTTCTTC.

The chain uses TRBV5-5 and TRBJ1-1; weak D call: TRBD1 (6 bases). V was clipped by 2 bases and J by 2 bases, with 19 bases between them. The length of the CDR3 is 17 residues. Germline V gene data show CDR1 as SGHKS and CDR2 as YYEKEE (reference sequence). This chain's CDR3 is CASSFLVGGPYNTEAFF. As DNA, the CDR3 is TGTGCCAGCAGCTTCCTAGTAGGGGGGCCCTACAACACTGAAGCTTTCTTT.

V gene TRBV6-1 combines with J gene TRBJ1-1, with no clear D. CDR1 MNHNS and CDR2 SASEGT come from the germline V gene. V was cut by 6 bases and J by 4 bases, with 12 bases left in between. The CDR3 is 13 residues long. CDR3 sequence reads: CASRMEGVTEAFF. The CDR3, as DNA: TGTGCCAGCAGAATGGAGGGCGTCACTGAAGCTTTCTTT.

The chain links TRBV5-1 to TRBJ1-2; TRBD1 agrees at 12 bases. CDR1 is SGHRS, CDR2 YFSETQ, per germline. V lost 4 bases, J lost 9 bases, and 7 bases stayed unmatched. CDR3 length: 14 amino acids. The DNA for the CDR3 is TGCGCCAGCAGCGTGGGACAGGGGGCTTCGAGCTACACCTTC. Amino acids: CASSVGQGASSYTF.

J is TRBJ2-1 and V is TRBV29-1; TRBD1 matches 12 bases. From germline, CDR1 is SQVTM and CDR2 ANQGSEA. The trim removed 3 bases at V and 4 bases at J, leaving 4 bases unmatched. CDR3 size: 15 residues. The CDR3 bases are TGCAGCGTTGATGCGGGACAGGGGGCGTACAATGAGCAGTTCTTC. As protein: CSVDAGQGAYNEQFF.

This chain connects TRBV11-2 to TRBJ2-7; D unresolved. Germline V gene sequence: CDR1 SGHAT, CDR2 FQNNGV. With 0 bases removed from V and 1 base from J, the gap between germline ends came to 7 bases. The CDR3 covers 14 residues. The CDR3 nucleotides read TGTGCCAGCAGCTTAGAGGACGGATCCTACGAGCAGTACTTC. This sequence encodes CASSLEDGSYEQYF.

The chain employs TRBV28 and TRBJ2-7; TRBD1 matches at 8 bases. The CDR3 runs to 15 residues. Germline-derived CDR1 and CDR2 are MDHEN and SYDVKM. J gave up 6 bases and V 6 bases, and 13 bases lay outside the gene matches. The CDR3 loop reads CASSALLDRGREQYF. The CDR3 DNA reads TGTGCCAGCAGCGCACTCCTCGACAGGGGACGCGAGCAGTACTTC.

The CDR3 protein is CASSHTGSGYEQYF. DNA of the CDR3: TGTGCCAGCAGCCATACGGGCAGTGGGTACGAGCAGTACTTC. The chain joins TRBV6-6 to TRBJ2-7; D not certain. CDR1 and CDR2 (germline): MNHNY, SVGAGI (reference sequence). The V end was cut by 6 bases, the J end by 4 bases, with 16 bases between. The CDR3 is 14 residues long.

V and J are TRBV14 and TRBJ2-3; D not resolved. Trimming took 4 bases from V and 7 from J, leaving 6 bases between them. This CDR3 comprises 11 residues. The germline CDR1 and CDR2 sequences are SGHDN and FVKESK. The CDR3 region is CASSPGNTQYF. The CDR3 coding sequence is TGTGCCAGCAGCCCCGGAAATACGCAGTATTTT.

This chain uses TRBV28 with TRBJ1-1; maybe TRBD1 (5 bases). Per germline, CDR1 MDHEN and CDR2 SYDVKM. The CDR3 consists of 15 residues. V gave up 3 bases and J gave up 1 base, with 12 bases separating them. CDR3 sequence (DNA): TGTGCCAGCAGTTTCCGAGGGGCAGGGAACACTGAAGCTTTCTTT. Translating gives CASSFRGAGNTEAFF.

This clone was detected only a few times. The V gene is TRBV5-6, the J gene TRBJ2-7, with a weak D call TRBD2 (6 bases). The V gene's germline CDR1 is SGHDT and CDR2 YYEEEE. V was trimmed by 0 bases and J by 5 bases, leaving 9 bases between them. The CDR3 covers 13 residues. CDR3 nucleotide sequence: TGTGCCAGCAGCTTGGGACTAGGAAACGAGCAGTACTTC. Its protein is CASSLGLGNEQYF.